One sample yielded the 4 T cell receptor beta chains listed below, sequenced in a study of control samples from healthy donors and cancer patients. TCRdb's copy holds only in-frame clones and misses some; the assay was immunoSEQ multiplex PCR. The profile shows about 170,000 clones, 90% to 95% of them singletons. Sequences were obtained from blood. These receptors were obtained from a woman aged 60-75 years in good health.

J is TRBJ2-7 and V is TRBV4-1; D unclear. Trimming shortened V by 0 bases and J by 7 bases, and 13 bases separated the two germline ends. The germline CDR1 and CDR2 sequences are MGHRA and YSYEKL. The CDR3 has 14 amino acids. The CDR3 DNA sequence: TGCGCCAGCAGCCAAGAATGGCGCGCAGAAGAGCAGTACTTC. Protein: CASSQEWRAEEQYF.

CDR3 region: CASSPTDPISNQPQHF. In nucleotides, the CDR3 is TGTGCCAGCTCACCAACGGATCCTATAAGCAATCAGCCCCAGCATTTT. V usage is TRBV18 and J usage is TRBJ1-5; D is unclear. Trimming pared 2 bases from V and 1 base from J, leaving 12 bases between. CDR1 and CDR2 from the germline V gene are KGHSH and LQKENI. CDR3 size: 16 residues.

The V and J genes are TRBV6-5 and TRBJ1-2; TRBD1 aligns across 10 bases. The V and J ends lost 6 bases and 8 bases, in that order; junction bases with no gene match: 6. There are 13 residues in the CDR3. Germline CDR1 and CDR2: MNHEY and SVGAGI. The CDR3 DNA reads TGTGCCAGCAGGAGACAGGGGGCAGACGGCTACACCTTC. This encodes CASRRQGADGYTF.

The chain carries TRBV6-2 or TRBV6-3 and TRBJ2-3; 12 bases map to TRBD1. Per germline, CDR1 MNHEY and CDR2 SVGEGT. The CDR3 covers 16 residues. The ends lost 0 bases at V and 4 bases at J; junction bases unmatched: 2. CDR3 DNA sequence: TGTGCCAGCAGTTACTCGGGACAGGGGGCCCCAGATACGCAGTATTTT. Encoded protein: CASSYSGQGAPDTQYF.